A selection of T cell receptor beta chains follows, all from one sample in a study of siplizumab effects on memory and regulatory T cells. Assay: immunoSEQ multiplex PCR; the TCRdb copy retains only in-frame clones and omits some. Here the sample spans 87,000 or so clones, approximately 90% being singletons. Sequenced sample: CD4+ T cells sorted from blood. The source is a human donor in good health. Both conserved end residues are part of each CDR3. D genes are given only for firm matches.

TRBV5-1	TRBJ2-1	TRBD2	TGCGCCAGCAGTCAAACTAGCGGGCGCTACAATGAGCAGTTCTTC	CASSQTSGRYNEQFF
TRBV5-8	TRBJ1-5	.	TGTGCCAGCAGCCCAGGAGTCGCTTTCATCAGCCCCCAGCATTTT	CASSPGVAFISPQHF
TRBV2	TRBJ1-5	.	TGTGCCAGCAGTCGGGACGGTAGCAATCAGCCCCAGCATTTT	CASSRDGSNQPQHF
TRBV5-6	TRBJ1-3	.	TGTGCCAGCAGCTTGGCCGGGTTGGGTTCTCGCTCTGGAAACACCATATATTTT	CASSLAGLGSRSGNTIYF
TRBV4-2	TRBJ2-1	TRBD2	TGTGCCAGCAGCCCTTCCAATTTTGGACTAGCGGGAGGGCCCAATGAGCAGTTCTTC	CASSPSNFGLAGGPNEQFF
TRBV5-4	TRBJ2-5	TRBD2	TGTGCCAGCAGCAGAAGCGGGAGGACGGAGACCCAGTACTTC	CASSRSGRTETQYF
TRBV18	TRBJ2-1	TRBD1	TGTGCCAGCTCAAGCCGGGACAGGGCGCCCGAGCAGTTCTTC	CASSSRDRAPEQFF
TRBV7-2	TRBJ1-5	.	TGTGCCAGCAGCTTACCAAATCAGCCCCAGCATTTT	CASSLPNQPQHF
TRBV5-1	TRBJ2-2	.	TGCGCCAGCAGCTTGTTACGTTCGAACACCGGGGAGCTGTTTTTT	CASSLLRSNTGELFF
TRBV7-2	TRBJ2-1	TRBD1	TGTGCCAGCAGCTTAAGACAGGGGGCCTACAATGAGCAGTTCTTC	CASSLRQGAYNEQFF
TRBV5-6	TRBJ2-3	TRBD2	TGTGCCAGCGAGCGGGAGGGCCTCACAGATACGCAGTATTTT	CASEREGLTDTQYF
TRBV6-5	TRBJ2-7	.	TGTGCCAGCAGTTCCACCGGACCTCAAGCCGAGCAGTACTTC	CASSSTGPQAEQYF
TRBV7-3	TRBJ2-7	.	TGTGCCAGCAGCTTAATGGGGGGAGACTACGAGCAGTACTTC	CASSLMGGDYEQYF
TRBV19	TRBJ2-5	.	TGTGCCAGTAGTCCCGACGGAGAAGAGACCCAGTACTTC	CASSPDGEETQYF
TRBV6-5	TRBJ1-1	.	TGTGCCAGCAGTTCGCGGGGGGACACTGAAGCTTTCTTT	CASSSRGDTEAFF
TRBV11-3	TRBJ2-3	TRBD2	TGTGCCAGCAGCTTCAAGGCTAGCGGGAGATTGGGAGATACGCAGTATTTT	CASSFKASGRLGDTQYF
TRBV18	TRBJ1-1	.	TGTGCCAGCTCACGACGCCGGGGGGTTGATACTGAAGCTTTCTTT	CASSRRRGVDTEAFF
TRBV19	TRBJ1-2	TRBD1	TGTGCCAGTAGTATCTACAGACCGGGACAGGATAACTATGGCTACACCTTC	CASSIYRPGQDNYGYTF
TRBV27	TRBJ2-5	.	TGTGCCAGCAGTTTCCAGTTGGAAGGGACCCAGTACTTC	CASSFQLEGTQYF
TRBV6-4	TRBJ2-2	TRBD2	TGTGCCAGCAGAGAGACTAGCGGGCGTACGAACACCGGGGAGCTGTTTTTT	CASRETSGRTNTGELFF
TRBV6-6	TRBJ2-6	.	TGTGCCAGCAGGGAAGAGGGGACTGGGGCCAACGTCCTGACTTTC	CASREEGTGANVLTF
TRBV27	TRBJ2-7	.	TGTGCCAGCAGCTACGGGGTCGCCTACGAGCAGTACTTC	CASSYGVAYEQYF